Below are 10 T cell receptor beta chains sequenced from a single sample in a study of cytomegalovirus exposure and HLA in healthy donors (dated 2017 in TCRdb). Receptor amplification or capture employed the immunoSEQ multiplex PCR assay. A mixture of 60 forward primers for TCR Vbeta segments and 13 reverse primers for TCR Jbeta segments was used in the multiplex PCR. Imported from immuneACCESS, the table was reduced by TCRdb to in-frame sequences with V and J called. These copies leave out some clones; in studies compared against another copy, an unresolved V gene accounts for under half, and the cause of the remainder is not known. This sample has 150,000 to 250,000 clones in its table, and around four fifths of those were observed once. The ten largest clones capture 6% to 8% of the sample. Sequences were obtained from PBMCs. The receptors stem from a woman in her forties or fifties in good health and CMV-seropositive.

V and J are TRBV6-5 and TRBJ2-3; 8 bases align to TRBD2. Germline-derived CDR1 and CDR2 are MNHEY and SVGAGI. The V segment lost 2 bases and the J segment 4 bases; nucleotides outside the gene matches: 8. The CDR3 is 16 amino acids. The DNA of the CDR3 is TGTGCCAGCAGTTACGGACGGGGGGGCCTAGCAGATACGCAGTATTTT. This gives the protein CASSYGRGGLADTQYF.

The chain has TRBV4-2 and TRBJ2-1; 8 nucleotides agree with TRBD2. After removal of 3 bases from V and 1 base from J, the junction contained 5 bases not matched to a gene. Germline CDR1 and CDR2: LGHNA and YNFKEQ. The CDR3 is 16 amino acids. CDR3 region: CASSQVAGISYNEQFF. In nucleotides, the CDR3 is TGTGCCAGCAGCCAGGTAGCGGGAATATCCTACAATGAGCAGTTCTTC.

The J gene is TRBJ2-7, the V gene TRBV5-1; 12 nucleotides line up with TRBD2. The CDR3 has 15 amino acids. The V segment lost 4 bases and the J segment 3 bases; nucleotides outside the gene matches: 5. In germline, CDR1 is SGHRS, CDR2 YFSETQ. CDR3 sequence: CASSQGLAGFYEQYF. The CDR3 DNA reads TGCGCCAGCAGCCAGGGACTAGCGGGTTTCTACGAGCAGTACTTC.

The V gene is TRBV28, the J gene TRBJ1-2; tentatively, D is TRBD1 (5 bases). The V and J ends lost 7 bases and 4 bases respectively, with 19 bases between them. CDR3 length equals 15 residues. CDR1 MDHEN and CDR2 SYDVKM come from the germline V gene. Written as DNA, the CDR3 is TGTGCCAGCATCCCCGCGGGGGATGTTGGCTATGGCTACACCTTC. Protein product: CASIPAGDVGYGYTF.

V is TRBV19 and J is TRBJ2-1; 9 nucleotides agree with TRBD2. V lost 5 bases, J lost 5 bases, and 10 bases stayed unmatched. CDR1 is LNHDA and CDR2 is SQIVND in the germline V gene (reference sequence). This CDR3 contains 16 residues. In DNA, the CDR3 is TGTGCCAGTAGTCCTACCGGCGGGGGGGGCCACAATGAGCAGTTCTTC. Its protein is CASSPTGGGGHNEQFF.

This chain joins TRBV5-1 and TRBJ2-5; TRBD1 matches 7 bases. With the DNA end fitting TRBJ2-7 better, the J assignment may be wrong. Germline loops: CDR1 SGHRS, CDR2 YFSETQ. The CDR3 consists of 15 residues. CDR3 DNA: TGCGCCAGCAGCTTGGCCGGGGACAGTTACTACGAGCAGTACTTC. This encodes CASSLAGDSYYEQYF.

Notes on this clone: One end of the junction varies from germline; a read error may be responsible. The chain carries TRBV27 and TRBJ1-2, with TRBD1 matching 8 bases. The V gene's germline CDR1 is MNHEY and CDR2 SMNVEV (reference sequence). The CDR3 loop spans 17 amino acids. CDR3 amino acids: CASSSSTGTGLAGGYTF. CDR3 coding DNA: TGTGCCAGTAGTTCGAGCACCGGGACAGGCCTTGCGGGAGGCTACACCTTC.

The chain has TRBV6-4 and TRBJ2-1; 7 nucleotides line up with TRBD2. V lost 4 bases to trimming and J lost 4 bases; unmatched junction nucleotides: 7. CDR1 is MRHNA, CDR2 SNTAGT, per germline. This CDR3 comprises 15 residues. This CDR3 is CASSGMAGEYNEQFF. CDR3 in DNA: TGTGCCAGCAGTGGGATGGCGGGGGAATACAATGAGCAGTTCTTC.

The genes are TRBV11-2 and TRBJ2-2, with 7 bases fitting TRBD1. This CDR3 contains 15 residues. Germline CDR1 reads SGHAT; CDR2 reads FQNNGV. The junction had 3 bases not matched to a gene; V was cut back by 4 bases and J by 1 base. Here the CDR3 DNA reads TGTGCCAGCAGCTCATACAGGGGGAACACCGGGGAGCTGTTTTTT. Its protein is CASSSYRGNTGELFF.

A note on this clone: An end of the junction does not agree with germline; a read error may underlie this. This chain links TRBV4-1 with TRBJ2-4; D is perhaps TRBD1 (6 bases). The CDR3 has 15 amino acids. Per germline, CDR1 MGHRA and CDR2 YSYEKL. CDR3 amino acids: CASSLLGAGKNSQYF. The CDR3 region has the DNA TGCGCCAGCAGCCTGCTGGGGGCGGGCAAAAACAGTCAGTACTTC.